This T cell receptor (beta chain) is drawn from a study of response to subunit inactivated influenza vaccine. This clonotype was counted many times. Its antigen is not known. The CDR3 totals 12 residues. Trimming stripped 7 bases from V and 8 bases from J, with 12 bases between. CDR1 and CDR2 from the germline V gene are SGHTA and FQGNSA. Findings and caveats of the study: The authors suggested that every seasonal influenza vaccination recruits few new T cells.

TCRdb recomputed calls from the RT-PCR reads with MiXCR, one row per CDR3 protein. Here the sample spans 400,000 to 650,000 distinct CDR3 sequences, approximately 7.7% being singletons. This sample comprised PBMCs from blood, obtained 23 to 25 months after vaccination. V usage is TRBV7-2 and J usage is TRBJ2-1; D remains unclear. The source is a man aged 50-75 years who received an inactivated influenza vaccine. DNA of the CDR3: TGTGCCAGCACCACAGAAAGGGATGAGCAGTTCTTC. Its translation: CASTTERDEQFF.